Here is one T cell receptor beta chain with its context. This clone was observed many times. Its binding antigen is unknown. No per-base quality is available; no much larger clone lies one base away. The V end loses 2 bases and the J end loses 2 bases, and a stretch of 12 bases separates them. The CDR3 runs 15 residues from the cysteine to the phenylalanine. The entry retains the CDR3 DNA only, 45 bases that are in frame from base 1. The CDR1 and CDR2 encoded by the germline V gene are SGHVS and FQNEAQ. What the time point label conveys for this sample: around 28 days on oral tofacitinib. The sample's treatment or condition label is to be understood as: oral pan-JAK inhibitor, 5-10 mg twice daily. Lesional scalp punch biopsies and peripheral blood were collected from alopecia areata patients. PBMCs were separated by density centrifugation and stained for CD3, CD4 and CD8, after which CD4+ and CD8+ T cells were sorted on a FACSAria.

The protocol used for the library was the immunoSEQ multiplex PCR assay. For TCR sequencing, RNA was extracted from every sample and reverse transcribed into cDNA to serve as template. SuperScript III was used for first-strand cDNA synthesis, primed with a 2:1 mix of oligo-dT and random hexamers. A synthetic immune receptor repertoire was used to gauge amplification bias, and whatever bias remained was removed computationally. Per the source publication's procedure: After raw reads were preprocessed to remove errors, the CDR3 was defined following IMGT conventions as running from the conserved cysteine to phenylalanine. Clonality was computed as 1 minus the Shannon entropy, with the entropy normalized by log2 of the number of productive unique TCRs. Scalp TCRbeta sequences were cross-referenced with sorted blood CD4 and CD8 repertoires so that the CD4 or CD8 identity of scalp clones could be inferred. TCRdb took this table from immuneACCESS and kept in-frame rearrangements with V and J called. Such tables lack part of the clones; where checked against another copy, unresolved V genes explain under half of the gap, and the rest is unexplained. V and J calls and clone size are given by that table; D and trimming were obtained from the DNA. For this sample the table gives a few hundred thousand clones, of which about three fifths were detected only once. Together, the top ten hold more than 1.5% of the sample.

The data are from a study of CD8+ T cells in alopecia areata (dated by TCRdb to the late 2010s). General notes on the study: The treated patients took part in an open-label pilot trial in which moderate-to-severe alopecia areata was treated with oral tofacitinib at 5 to 10 mg twice daily. Patients received tofacitinib for 6 to 18 months and were then followed off drug for 6 months to check for delayed response and recurrence. In humans, TCRbeta sequencing was performed on scalp tissue and on sorted CD4+ and CD8+ peripheral blood T cells from healthy controls and from patients with patchy or totalis/universalis alopecia areata. RNA came from the PAXgene miRNA kit for fixed scalp, the miRNeasy kit for PBMCs, and the RNeasy kit for mouse skin. Clonality in the scalp was compared among normal scalp (n=4), patchy alopecia areata scalp (n=8), and alopecia totalis/universalis scalp (n=8). Biopsies were taken from tofacitinib-treated patients at baseline and again at 4 and 24 weeks into treatment, and several of those patients also had a later scalp biopsy. High-throughput TCRbeta sequencing was used to examine T cell clonal expansion in alopecia areata in both the C3H/HeJ mouse model and human patients. TCRbeta CDR3 regions were amplified by immunoSEQ multiplex PCR using 35 Vbeta forward and 13 Jbeta reverse primers. In treated patients, disease severity was measured using the SALT score, which gives the percentage of scalp surface area affected. Broader findings and caveats from the paper: Resident alphabeta T cells in normal human skin are also sequenced, complicating scalp TCR repertoire analysis, unlike mouse skin dominated by gammadelta T cells. The treated cohort was small, with a single nonresponder, so links between baseline CD8+ expansion and response need larger studies. Many expanded lesional clones persisted in scalp and blood during tofacitinib treatment, which may partly explain relapse after stopping treatment. Compared with mice, TCR sequences shared between patients were less clear, possibly partly because of HLA diversity across the patient population. Tofacitinib significantly decreased scalp clonality and the number of expanded CD8+ clones among the top 100 scalp clones. Lesional scalp, especially in alopecia totalis/universalis, showed higher clonality and more expanded CD8+ clones than normal scalp, suggesting antigenic drive.

The sample consisted of CD4+ T cells sorted from blood, taken at week 4, from a patient treated with tofacitinib. The TCR originated in a human donor with alopecia areata. This chain joins TRBV7-8 to TRBJ2-5, with the D segment identity uncertain. This receptor has the CDR3 CASSLLTVDQETQYF. The base sequence is TGTGCCAGCAGCTTACTCACAGTAGATCAAGAGACCCAGTACTTC.